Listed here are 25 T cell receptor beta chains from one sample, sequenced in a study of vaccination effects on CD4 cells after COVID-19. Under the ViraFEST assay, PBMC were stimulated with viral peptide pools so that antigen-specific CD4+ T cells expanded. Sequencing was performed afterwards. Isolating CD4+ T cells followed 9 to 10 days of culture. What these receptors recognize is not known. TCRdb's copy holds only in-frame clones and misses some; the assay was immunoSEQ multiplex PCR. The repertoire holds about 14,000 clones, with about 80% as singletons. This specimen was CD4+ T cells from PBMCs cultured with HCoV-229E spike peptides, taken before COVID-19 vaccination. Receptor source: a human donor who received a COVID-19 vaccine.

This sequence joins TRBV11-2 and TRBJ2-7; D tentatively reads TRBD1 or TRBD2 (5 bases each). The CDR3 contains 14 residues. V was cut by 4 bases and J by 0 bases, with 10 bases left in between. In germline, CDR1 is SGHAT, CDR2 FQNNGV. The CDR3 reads CASSSRDGSYEQYF. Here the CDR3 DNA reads TGTGCCAGCAGCTCTCGGGACGGCTCCTACGAGCAGTACTTC. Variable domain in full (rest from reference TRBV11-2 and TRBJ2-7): EAGVAQSPRYKIIEKRQSVAFWCNPISGHATLYWYQQILGQGPKLLIQFQNNGVVDDSQLPKDRFSAERLKGVDSTLKIQPAKLEDSAVYLCASSSRDGSYEQYFGPGTRLTVT.

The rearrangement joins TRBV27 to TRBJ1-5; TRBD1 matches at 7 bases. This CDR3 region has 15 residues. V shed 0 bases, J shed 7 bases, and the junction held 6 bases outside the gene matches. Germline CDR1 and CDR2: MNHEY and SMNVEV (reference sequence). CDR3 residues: CASSLSSTGVQPQHF. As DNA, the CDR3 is TGTGCCAGCAGTTTATCGTCAACAGGGGTACAGCCCCAGCATTTT.

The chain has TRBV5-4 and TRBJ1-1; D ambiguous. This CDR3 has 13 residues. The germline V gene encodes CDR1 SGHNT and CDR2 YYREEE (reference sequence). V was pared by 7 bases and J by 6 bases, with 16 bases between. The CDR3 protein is CASRIGGRAEAFF. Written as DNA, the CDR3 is TGTGCCAGCCGGATAGGTGGGCGGGCTGAAGCTTTCTTT. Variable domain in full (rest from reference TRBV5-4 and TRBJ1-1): ETGVTQSPTHLIKTRGQQVTLRCSSQSGHNTVSWYQQALGQGPQFIFQYYREEENGRGNFPPRFSGLQFPNYSSELNVNALELDDSALYLCASRIGGRAEAFFGQGTRLTVV.

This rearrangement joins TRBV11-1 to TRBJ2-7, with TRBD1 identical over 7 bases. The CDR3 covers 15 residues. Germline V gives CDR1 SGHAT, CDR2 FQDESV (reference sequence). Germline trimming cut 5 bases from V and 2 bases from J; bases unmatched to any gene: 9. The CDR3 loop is CASSLDRASAYEQYF. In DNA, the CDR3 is TGTGCCAGCAGCCTCGACAGGGCTTCCGCCTACGAGCAGTACTTC.

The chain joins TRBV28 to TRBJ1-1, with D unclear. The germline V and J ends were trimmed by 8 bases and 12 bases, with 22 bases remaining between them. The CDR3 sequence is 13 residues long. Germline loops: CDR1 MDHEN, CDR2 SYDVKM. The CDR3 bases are TGTGCCAGCGAACCCCTGGGGAACAAGCCGACTTTCTTT. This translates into CASEPLGNKPTFF.

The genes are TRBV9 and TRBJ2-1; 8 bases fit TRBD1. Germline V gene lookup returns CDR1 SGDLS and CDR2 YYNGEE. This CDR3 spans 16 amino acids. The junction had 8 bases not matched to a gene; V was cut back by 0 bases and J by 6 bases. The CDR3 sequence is CASSVGPGQGSNEQFF. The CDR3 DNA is TGTGCCAGCAGCGTAGGTCCTGGACAGGGAAGCAATGAGCAGTTCTTC.

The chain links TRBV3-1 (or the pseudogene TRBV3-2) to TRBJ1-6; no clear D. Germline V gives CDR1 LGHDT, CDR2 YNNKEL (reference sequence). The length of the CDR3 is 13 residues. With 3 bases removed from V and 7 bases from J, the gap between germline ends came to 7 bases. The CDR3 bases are TGTGCCAGCAGCCATCGAGAAAATTCACCCCTCCACTTT. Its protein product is CASSHRENSPLHF.

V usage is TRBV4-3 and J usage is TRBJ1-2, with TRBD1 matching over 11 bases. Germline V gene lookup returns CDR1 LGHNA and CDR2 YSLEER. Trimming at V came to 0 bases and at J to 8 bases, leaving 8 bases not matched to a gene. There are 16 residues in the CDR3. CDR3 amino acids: CASSQERTGGLGGYTF. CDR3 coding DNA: TGCGCCAGCAGCCAAGAAAGGACAGGGGGCCTGGGGGGCTACACCTTC.

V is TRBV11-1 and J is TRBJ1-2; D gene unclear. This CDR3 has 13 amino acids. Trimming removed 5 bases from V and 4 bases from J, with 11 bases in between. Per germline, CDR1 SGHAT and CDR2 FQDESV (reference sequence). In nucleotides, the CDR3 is TGTGCCAGCAGCGTCGACGGATTCTATGGCTACACCTTC. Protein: CASSVDGFYGYTF. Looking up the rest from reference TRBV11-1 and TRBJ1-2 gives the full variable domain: EAEVAQSPRYKITEKSQAVAFWCDPISGHATLYWYRQILGQGPELLVQFQDESVVDDSQLPKDRFSAERLKGVDSTLKIQPAELGDSAMYLCASSVDGFYGYTFGSGTRLTVV.

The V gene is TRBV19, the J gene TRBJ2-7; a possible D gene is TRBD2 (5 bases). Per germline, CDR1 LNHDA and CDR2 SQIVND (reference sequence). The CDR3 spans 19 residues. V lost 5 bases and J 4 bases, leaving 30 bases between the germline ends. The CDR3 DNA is TGTGCCAGTAGTCTGAGGATTGTGGGCGGGCGGCCACTGTCGTACGAGCAGTACTTC. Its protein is CASSLRIVGGRPLSYEQYF.

The CDR3 region is CASSQEAGLAEETQYF. CDR3 nucleotide sequence: TGTGCCAGCAGCCAAGAAGCTGGACTAGCGGAAGAGACCCAGTACTTC. V and J are TRBV3-1 (or the pseudogene TRBV3-2) and TRBJ2-5, with TRBD2 matching 10 bases. J lost 3 bases, V lost 0 bases, and 4 bases had no gene match. Germline CDR1 is LGHDT and CDR2 is YNNKEL (reference sequence). The CDR3 has 16 amino acids.

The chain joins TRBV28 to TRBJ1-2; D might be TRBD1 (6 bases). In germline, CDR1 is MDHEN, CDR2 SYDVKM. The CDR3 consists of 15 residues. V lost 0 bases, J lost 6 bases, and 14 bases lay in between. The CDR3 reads CASSLWGRGSDGYTF. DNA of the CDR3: TGTGCCAGCAGTTTATGGGGCAGGGGTAGTGATGGCTACACCTTC.

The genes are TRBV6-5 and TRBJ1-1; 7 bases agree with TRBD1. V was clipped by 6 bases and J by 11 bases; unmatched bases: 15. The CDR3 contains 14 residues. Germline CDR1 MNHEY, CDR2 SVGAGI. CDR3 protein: CASSTGGGHTEAFF. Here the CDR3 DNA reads TGTGCCAGCAGCACCGGAGGGGGCCACACCGAGGCTTTCTTT.

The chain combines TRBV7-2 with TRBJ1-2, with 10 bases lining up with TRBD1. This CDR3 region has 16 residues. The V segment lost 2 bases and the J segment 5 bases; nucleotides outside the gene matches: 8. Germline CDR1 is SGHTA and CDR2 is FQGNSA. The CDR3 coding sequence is TGTGCCAGCAGCTTACCGACGGACAGGGGGTTGTATGGCTACACCTTC. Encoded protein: CASSLPTDRGLYGYTF.

The CDR3 bases are TGTGCCAGTAGGCCAGGGGGCACAGATACGCAGTATTTT. Translated, it gives CASRPGGTDTQYF. J is TRBJ2-3 and V is TRBV19; D is perhaps TRBD1 (6 bases). CDR3 length equals 13 residues. V lost 6 bases to trimming and J lost 1 base, with 8 bases between them. Per germline, CDR1 LNHDA and CDR2 SQIVND (reference sequence).

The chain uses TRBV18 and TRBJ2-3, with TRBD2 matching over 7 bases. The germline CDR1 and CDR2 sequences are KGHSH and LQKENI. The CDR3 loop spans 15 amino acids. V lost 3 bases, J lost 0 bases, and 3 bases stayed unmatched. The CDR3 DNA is TGTGCCAGCTCACCGTCGGGGGGAAGCACAGATACGCAGTATTTT. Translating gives CASSPSGGSTDTQYF.

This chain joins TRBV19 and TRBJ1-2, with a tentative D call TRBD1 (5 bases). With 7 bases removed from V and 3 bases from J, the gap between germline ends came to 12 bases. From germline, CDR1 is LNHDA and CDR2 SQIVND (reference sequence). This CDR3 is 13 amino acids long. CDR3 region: CASTIGGYYGYTF. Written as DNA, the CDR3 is TGTGCCAGTACCATCGGGGGGTACTATGGCTACACCTTC.

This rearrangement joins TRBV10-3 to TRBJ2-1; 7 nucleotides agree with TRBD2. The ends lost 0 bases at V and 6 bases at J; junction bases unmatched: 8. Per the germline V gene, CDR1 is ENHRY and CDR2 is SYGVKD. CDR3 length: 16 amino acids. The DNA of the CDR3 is TGTGCCATCAGTGAGTCGACGGGGGGTGTATCCAATGAGCAGTTCTTC. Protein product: CAISESTGGVSNEQFF.

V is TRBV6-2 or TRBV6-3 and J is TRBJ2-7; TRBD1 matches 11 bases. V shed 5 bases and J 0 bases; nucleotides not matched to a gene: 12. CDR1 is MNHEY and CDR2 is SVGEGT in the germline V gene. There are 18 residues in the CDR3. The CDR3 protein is CASSTERGTGGSSYEQYF. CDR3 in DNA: TGTGCCAGCAGTACCGAGAGGGGGACAGGGGGAAGCTCCTACGAGCAGTACTTC.

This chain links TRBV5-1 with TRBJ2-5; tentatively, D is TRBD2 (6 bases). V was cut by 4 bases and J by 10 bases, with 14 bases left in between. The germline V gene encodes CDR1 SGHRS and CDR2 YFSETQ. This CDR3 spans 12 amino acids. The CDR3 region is CASSPAQGGQYF. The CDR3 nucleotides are TGCGCCAGCAGCCCGGCCCAGGGAGGCCAGTACTTC.

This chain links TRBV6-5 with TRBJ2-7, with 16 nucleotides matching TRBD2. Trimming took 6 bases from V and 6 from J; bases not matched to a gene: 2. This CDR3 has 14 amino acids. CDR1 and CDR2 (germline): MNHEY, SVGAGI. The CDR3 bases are TGTGCCAGCAGCGGGACTAGCGGGAGGGGCGAGCAGTACTTC. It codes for CASSGTSGRGEQYF.

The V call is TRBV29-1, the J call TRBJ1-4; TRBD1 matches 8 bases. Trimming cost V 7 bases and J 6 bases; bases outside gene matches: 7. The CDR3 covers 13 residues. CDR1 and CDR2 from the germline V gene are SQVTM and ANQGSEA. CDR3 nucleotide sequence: TGCAGCGGACGCAGGGGGCAGGATGAAAAACTGTTTTTT. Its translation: CSGRRGQDEKLFF.

CDR3 loop: CASTGRPGRGYGYTF. CDR3 nucleotides: TGTGCCAGCACCGGACGCCCCGGCAGGGGATATGGCTACACCTTC. The genes are TRBV6-5 and TRBJ1-2; tentatively, D is TRBD1 (6 bases). Germline V lookup: CDR1 MNHEY, CDR2 SVGAGI. CDR3 length: 15 residues. Trimming pared 7 bases from V and 5 bases from J, leaving 20 bases between.

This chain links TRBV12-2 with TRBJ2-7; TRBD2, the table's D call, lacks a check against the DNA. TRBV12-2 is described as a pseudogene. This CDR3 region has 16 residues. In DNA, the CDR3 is TGTGCAAGTCGCCTGGGACTAGCGGGAGGGTCCTACGAGCAGTACTTC. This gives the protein CASRLGLAGGSYEQYF.

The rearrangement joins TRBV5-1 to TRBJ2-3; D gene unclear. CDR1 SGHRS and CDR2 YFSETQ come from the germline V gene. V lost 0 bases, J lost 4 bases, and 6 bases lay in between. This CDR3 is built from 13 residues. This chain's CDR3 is CASSLARPDTQYF. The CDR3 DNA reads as TGCGCCAGCAGCTTGGCTAGGCCAGATACGCAGTATTTT. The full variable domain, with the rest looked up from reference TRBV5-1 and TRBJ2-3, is KAGVTQTPRYLIKTRGQQVTLSCSPISGHRSVSWYQQTPGQGLQFLFEYFSETQRNKGNFPGRFSGRQFSNSRSEMNVSTLELGDSALYLCASSLARPDTQYFGPGTRLTVL.